What follows are 28 T cell receptor beta chains derived from one specimen sequenced in a study of blood T cell repertoires in COVID-19. Data came from immunoSEQ multiplex PCR; TCRdb stores just in-frame clones and leaves some out. Of about 170,000 clones listed, approximately 91% were seen once; the top ten hold nearly 0.55%. Material: peripheral blood. Receptors were obtained from a man aged 50-60 years with acute or convalescent COVID-19.

This CDR3 is CASSRGQLQETQYF. DNA for the CDR3: TGCGCCAGCAGCCGAGGACAGTTACAAGAGACCCAGTACTTC. The chain is built from TRBV5-1 and TRBJ2-5; tentative D call: TRBD1 (6 bases). The V gene's germline CDR1 is SGHRS and CDR2 YFSETQ. This CDR3 contains 14 residues. V was clipped by 4 bases and J by 2 bases, with 12 bases between them.

The chain couples TRBV15 to TRBJ2-2, with a possible D match to TRBD2 (6 bases). V dropped 6 bases and J dropped 5 bases, with 16 bases sitting between them. Germline V gives CDR1 LNHNV, CDR2 YYDKDF (reference sequence). The CDR3 has 15 residues. The CDR3 sequence: CATSFAGLITGELFF. For the CDR3, the DNA is TGTGCCACCAGTTTTGCGGGGTTAATAACCGGGGAGCTGTTTTTT. The full variable domain, with the rest looked up from reference TRBV15 and TRBJ2-2, is DAMVIQNPRYQVTQFGKPVTLSCSQTLNHNVMYWYQQKSSQAPKLLFHYYDKDFNNEADTPDNFQSRRPNTSFCFLDIRSPGLGDTAMYLCATSFAGLITGELFFGEGSRLTVL.

This rearrangement joins TRBV19 to TRBJ1-5; 8 nucleotides align to TRBD1. Germline V gene lookup returns CDR1 LNHDA and CDR2 SQIVND (reference sequence). CDR3 size: 14 residues. The J segment lost 6 bases and the V segment lost 4 bases, leaving 5 bases of the junction unmatched. In DNA form, the CDR3 reads TGTGCCAGTAGTACGGACAGGGTAGGTCAGCCCCAGCATTTT. This encodes CASSTDRVGQPQHF.

This chain links TRBV4-3 with TRBJ2-2; 14 bases line up with TRBD2. The CDR3 is made up of 18 amino acids. Trimming removed 4 bases from V and 0 bases from J; junction bases left unmatched: 4. Germline values: CDR1 LGHNA, CDR2 YSLEER. The CDR3 is CASSLRLAGGPNTGELFF. CDR3 DNA sequence: TGCGCCAGCAGCCTCAGACTAGCGGGGGGGCCGAACACCGGGGAGCTGTTTTTT.

The genes are TRBV7-9 and TRBJ2-7, with a tentative D call TRBD1 (6 bases). Deletions cut 1 base from V and 2 bases from J, with 9 bases between. This CDR3 is 14 amino acids long. Germline CDR1 reads SEHNR; CDR2 reads FQNEAQ (reference sequence). CDR3 in DNA: TGTGCCAGCAGCTTAGTAGGGACACCCTACGAGCAGTACTTC. Its protein is CASSLVGTPYEQYF.

The CDR3 sequence is CASSSGQGNQPQHF. CDR3 DNA: TGTGCCAGCAGTTCAGGACAGGGCAATCAGCCCCAGCATTTT. The rearrangement uses TRBV27 and TRBJ1-5, with 7 bases identical to TRBD1. The germline CDR1 and CDR2 sequences are MNHEY and SMNVEV (reference sequence). The CDR3 contains 14 residues. After removal of 4 bases from V and 2 bases from J, the junction contained 2 bases not matched to a gene.

The chain is built from TRBV6-1 and TRBJ1-6; D unclear. The V gene's germline CDR1 is MNHNS and CDR2 SASEGT. V was clipped by 2 bases and J by 0 bases, with 8 bases between them. This CDR3 has 16 residues. CDR3 region: CASSELVSSYNSPLHF. The CDR3 coding sequence is TGTGCCAGCAGTGAATTGGTCAGCTCCTATAATTCACCCCTCCACTTT.

This sequence joins TRBV18 and TRBJ2-3, with D hard to call. Trimming stripped 2 bases from V and 3 bases from J, with 9 bases between. Germline lookup yields CDR1 KGHSH and CDR2 LQKENI. The CDR3 totals 14 residues. The CDR3 region has the DNA TGTGCCAGCTCACCAGCGGCCAGTACAGATACGCAGTATTTT. Its translation is CASSPAASTDTQYF.

CDR3 bases: TGTGCCAGCTCAGGACTAGCGGCAGATGAGCAGTTCTTC. Protein product: CASSGLAADEQFF. V and J are TRBV18 and TRBJ2-1, with 10 nucleotides matching TRBD2. From germline, CDR1 is KGHSH and CDR2 LQKENI. The ends lost 5 bases at V and 8 bases at J; junction bases unmatched: 3. The CDR3 runs 13 residues.

The V gene is TRBV24-1, the J gene TRBJ2-7, with TRBD2 matching 10 bases. The CDR3 extends over 15 amino acids. Trimming removed 4 bases from V and 5 bases from J; junction bases left unmatched: 7. The germline gives CDR1 KGHDR, CDR2 SFDVKD. DNA for the CDR3: TGTGCCACCAGTGAGGTTGTCAGCGGGAGGGACGAGCAGTACTTC. It specifies CATSEVVSGRDEQYF.

The CDR3 protein is CASSRRDWENTIYF. CDR3 DNA sequence: TGTGCCAGCAGCCGCCGGGACTGGGAAAACACCATATATTTT. The chain links TRBV7-2 to TRBJ1-3; the D gene is possibly TRBD1 (5 bases). V lost 5 bases to trimming and J lost 6 bases, with 14 bases between them. This CDR3 is built from 14 residues. The germline CDR1 and CDR2 sequences are SGHTA and FQGNSA.

V is TRBV7-3 and J is TRBJ2-2, with 8 bases that match TRBD2. CDR3 length: 15 amino acids. V shed 4 bases and J 6 bases; nucleotides not matched to a gene: 7. Germline V gene sequence: CDR1 SGHTA, CDR2 FQGTGA. The CDR3 sequence is CASSSSGTSPGELFF. As DNA, the CDR3 is TGTGCCAGCAGCTCCTCCGGGACTAGTCCCGGGGAGCTGTTTTTT.

This rearrangement joins TRBV6-5 to TRBJ1-3, with 7 bases aligning to TRBD1. Germline CDR1 is MNHEY and CDR2 is SVGAGI. With 8 bases clipped from V and 4 bases from J, the junction kept 8 bases outside the gene matches. The CDR3 length is 14 residues. CDR3 bases: TGTGCCAGCGAGTACAGGGGTAAAGGAAACACCATATATTTT. Translation: CASEYRGKGNTIYF.

V usage is TRBV7-9 and J usage is TRBJ1-5; D unclear. V lost 5 bases to trimming and J lost 0 bases, with 8 bases between them. Germline values: CDR1 SEHNR, CDR2 FQNEAQ (reference sequence). The CDR3 totals 14 residues. CDR3 DNA: TGTGCCAGCAGCCGGAGTTCTAGCAATCAGCCCCAGCATTTT. Protein: CASSRSSSNQPQHF.

This clone came up once. This chain uses TRBV4-2 with TRBJ2-7, with 14 bases matching TRBD2. V lost 3 bases, J lost 4 bases, and 8 bases stayed unmatched. CDR1 is LGHNA, CDR2 YNFKEQ, per germline. The CDR3 has 17 amino acids. CDR3 bases: TGTGCCAGCAGCCATCTCGGGACTAGCGGGAGTATGTACGAGCAGTACTTC. Amino acid sequence: CASSHLGTSGSMYEQYF.

This chain uses TRBV19 with TRBJ2-5; 8 bases fit TRBD2. V lost 0 bases and J lost 2; bases outside the gene matches: 8. CDR3 length equals 17 residues. From germline, CDR1 is LNHDA and CDR2 SQIVND (reference sequence). The CDR3 loop is CASSIDGRGGWQETQYF. For the CDR3, the DNA is TGTGCCAGTAGTATAGACGGACGGGGGGGCTGGCAAGAGACCCAGTACTTC.

The chain recombines TRBV4-3 with TRBJ2-3; no definite D call. Germline CDR1 reads LGHNA; CDR2 reads YSLEER. Trimming left V 0 bases short and J 2 bases short, with 9 bases between. The CDR3 is 15 residues long. For the CDR3, the DNA is TGCGCCAGCAGCCAAGAGTTGCTAGACACAGATACGCAGTATTTT. Its translation: CASSQELLDTDTQYF.

The chain recombines TRBV7-3 with TRBJ2-3; D is perhaps TRBD2 (6 bases). Deletions cut 3 bases from V and 3 bases from J, with 19 bases between. Looked up from germline, CDR1 is SGHTA and CDR2 is FQGTGA. CDR3 length equals 17 residues. CDR3 bases: TGTGCCAGCAGCTTGGGGTTAATGGGGGGTGGAACAGATACGCAGTATTTT. It encodes CASSLGLMGGGTDTQYF.

The V call is TRBV15, the J call TRBJ2-1; 8 bases line up with TRBD2. With V trimmed by 0 bases and J by 3 bases, 4 bases remained unmatched. Germline CDR1 reads LNHNV; CDR2 reads YYDKDF (reference sequence). The CDR3 runs 16 residues. DNA for the CDR3: TGTGCCACCAGCAGAGAGAGGGCGGGGGGCTACAATGAGCAGTTCTTC. Residues: CATSRERAGGYNEQFF. Combining the CDR3 with reference TRBV15 and TRBJ2-1 gives the whole variable domain DAMVIQNPRYQVTQFGKPVTLSCSQTLNHNVMYWYQQKSSQAPKLLFHYYDKDFNNEADTPDNFQSRRPNTSFCFLDIRSPGLGDTAMYLCATSRERAGGYNEQFFGPGTRLTVL.

The rearrangement links TRBV18 to TRBJ1-1; 9 bases are a match to TRBD1. The CDR3 sequence is 13 residues long. The germline V gene has CDR1 KGHSH and CDR2 LQKENI. V lost 6 bases and J lost 7; bases outside the gene matches: 6. The CDR3 here is CASSPTGGGEAFF. DNA for the CDR3: TGTGCCAGCTCGCCGACAGGGGGAGGTGAAGCTTTCTTT.

J is TRBJ1-1 and V is TRBV7-8, with D possibly TRBD1 on 5 matching bases. The CDR3 runs 13 residues. Per germline, CDR1 SGHVS and CDR2 FQNEAQ. Deletions cut 4 bases from V and 6 bases from J, with 12 bases between. CDR3 protein: CASSSLGGPEAFF. In DNA, the CDR3 is TGTGCCAGCAGCTCGCTGGGGGGTCCTGAAGCTTTCTTT. Full variable domain (missing parts from reference TRBV7-8 and TRBJ1-1): GAGVSQSPRYKVAKRGQDVALRCDPISGHVSLFWYQQALGQGPEFLTYFQNEAQLDKSGLPSDRFFAERPEGSVSTLKIQRTQQEDSAVYLCASSSLGGPEAFFGQGTRLTVV.

This chain uses TRBV5-1 with TRBJ2-7, with D possibly TRBD1 on 6 matching bases. The CDR3 extends over 13 amino acids. V was clipped by 4 bases and J by 6 bases, with 14 bases between them. The germline CDR1 and CDR2 sequences are SGHRS and YFSETQ. The CDR3 coding sequence is TGCGCCAGCAGCCCAGCCCAGGGGACCGAGCAGTACTTC. Amino acids: CASSPAQGTEQYF. Filled out from reference TRBV5-1 and TRBJ2-7, the complete variable domain reads KAGVTQTPRYLIKTRGQQVTLSCSPISGHRSVSWYQQTPGQGLQFLFEYFSETQRNKGNFPGRFSGRQFSNSRSEMNVSTLELGDSALYLCASSPAQGTEQYFGPGTRLTVT.

Details on this clone: This sample also contains other DNA sequences that code for the same CDR3. The V and J genes are TRBV29-1 and TRBJ2-7; 11 bases match TRBD1. V shed 6 bases and J 3 bases; nucleotides not matched to a gene: 1. CDR1 SQVTM and CDR2 ANQGSEA come from the germline V gene. The CDR3 is 12 residues long. The CDR3 is CSVGTGGYEQYF. The DNA of the CDR3 is TGCAGCGTAGGGACAGGGGGCTACGAGCAGTACTTC.

This clone has a handful of counts. The rearrangement uses TRBV19 and TRBJ1-2, with a tentative D call TRBD1 (5 bases). CDR1 is LNHDA, CDR2 SQIVND, per germline (reference sequence). The ends were cut back, 3 bases at V and 8 bases at J, with 13 bases in the middle. This CDR3 spans 13 amino acids. CDR3 residues: CASSIPGIKGYTF. The CDR3, as DNA: TGTGCCAGTAGTATTCCAGGGATCAAGGGCTACACCTTC.

This chain links TRBV2 with TRBJ2-6, with D perhaps matching TRBD1 (6 bases). Germline CDR1 is SNHLY and CDR2 is FYNNEI. Trimming shortened V by 3 bases and J by 2 bases, and 20 bases separated the two germline ends. There are 19 residues in the CDR3. The CDR3 nucleotides read TGTGCCAGCAGTGATCTTGGACAGCGGCGATTGCCTGGGGCCAACGTCCTGACTTTC. Its translation is CASSDLGQRRLPGANVLTF. Filled out from reference TRBV2 and TRBJ2-6, the complete variable domain reads EPEVTQTPSHQVTQMGQEVILRCVPISNHLYFYWYRQILGQKVEFLVSFYNNEISEKSEIFDDQFSVERPDGSNFTLKIRSTKLEDSAMYFCASSDLGQRRLPGANVLTFGAGSRLTVL.

The chain uses TRBV9 and TRBJ2-1, with D tentatively TRBD2 (5 bases). From germline, CDR1 is SGDLS and CDR2 YYNGEE. The CDR3 length is 15 residues. V dropped 0 bases and J dropped 5 bases, with 12 bases sitting between them. CDR3 residues: CASSVGAGRDNEQFF. The DNA for the CDR3 is TGTGCCAGCAGCGTAGGGGCGGGCCGGGACAATGAGCAGTTCTTC.

This clone was counted a few times. The chain couples TRBV6-1 to TRBJ2-7; TRBD2 aligns across 8 bases. Per germline, CDR1 MNHNS and CDR2 SASEGT. V dropped 2 bases and J dropped 7; count of bases not matched to a gene: 10. CDR3 length: 15 amino acids. DNA of the CDR3: TGTGCCAGCAGTGAAACTTTAGCGGGACTCACGGAGCAGTACTTC. Translating gives CASSETLAGLTEQYF.

The genes are TRBV20-1 and TRBJ1-2, with unresolved D. Germline values: CDR1 DFQATT, CDR2 SNEGSKA (reference sequence). Trimming took 1 base from V and 7 from J, leaving 4 bases between them. The CDR3 is made up of 10 amino acids. This CDR3 reads CSARAGGYTF. The CDR3 DNA reads TGCAGTGCTAGAGCGGGTGGCTACACCTTC.